The rows below give T cell receptor beta chains drawn from one sample of a study of blood T cells in healthy people across ages. Each CDR3 protein gets one entry after TCRdb re-called the 5' RACE reads with MiXCR. The sample carries fewer than 2,000,000 distinct CDR3 sequences, roughly two fifths recorded once. The sequencing input was blood. Every receptor here comes from a human donor in good health. The CDR3 runs from the conserved cysteine through the conserved F or W. D genes are given only for firm matches. A clone size is listed for some rows: how often the clone was seen (once, few, many), or a class if it is expanded.

j_call | d_call | clone_size | v_call | cdr3_nt | cdr3_aa
TRBJ1-4 | - | - | TRBV28 | TGTGCCAGCACCCCGTGGGGCGCGGCTAATGAAAAACTGTTTTTT | CASTPWGAANEKLFF
TRBJ1-2 | - | - | TRBV9 | TGTGCCAGCAGCGGATGGCGTCGAAATAACTATGGCTACACCTTC | CASSGWRRNNYGYTF
TRBJ2-7 | TRBD2 | - | TRBV7-2 | TGTGCCAGCAGCTTGGCCCCCAGGCTACTAGCGGGGGACCGGGACGAGCAGTACTTC | CASSLAPRLLAGDRDEQYF
TRBJ2-7 | - | - | TRBV29-1 | TGCAGCGCCCGAGAGGGTGGGCACTCCTACGAGCAGTACTTC | CSAREGGHSYEQYF
TRBJ1-1 | TRBD1 | - | TRBV30 | TGTGCCTGGAGGGCCGACAGGGTGAGCACTGAAGCTTTCTTT | CAWRADRVSTEAFF
TRBJ2-1 | - | - | TRBV6-2/TRBV6-3 | TGTGCCAGCAGTTACCAGGGGTCCTACTACAATGAGCAGTTCTTC | CASSYQGSYYNEQFF
TRBJ2-6 | - | few | TRBV28 | TGTGCCAGCAGTTCACCGCTCTCTGGGGCCAACGTCCTGACTTTC | CASSSPLSGANVLTF
TRBJ2-1 | - | few | TRBV6-5 | TGTGCCAGCAGTTACTCCCTGGGGCCCAATGAGCAGTTCTTC | CASSYSLGPNEQFF
TRBJ2-1 | TRBD2 | - | TRBV4-2 | TGTGCCAGCAGCCGACGACTAGCGGGGGCATCCGGCAATGAGCAGTTCTTC | CASSRRLAGASGNEQFF
TRBJ1-1 | - | - | TRBV20-1 | TGCAGTGCTAGAGAAATAGCCCGTACAGGGTTCGCTTTCTTT | CSAREIARTGFAFF
TRBJ2-1 | - | - | TRBV4-3 | TGCGCCAGCAGCCAAGATTCGGGGTCAGCCTACAATGAGCAGTTCTTC | CASSQDSGSAYNEQFF
TRBJ1-2 | - | - | TRBV28 | TGTGCCAGCAGCCTCCCCCCGGGCAGCGGCTACACCTTC | CASSLPPGSGYTF
TRBJ1-1 | - | - | TRBV7-9 | TGTGCCAGCAGCCCCCGGCCAGCCGAATCGAACACTGAAGCTTTCTTT | CASSPRPAESNTEAFF
TRBJ2-3 | - | - | TRBV2 | TGTGCCACAGAGTCCTATCTTCGAGCAGATACGCAGTATTTT | CATESYLRADTQYF
TRBJ2-7 | - | - | TRBV7-2 | TGTGCCAGCAGTTCAGGGCCCGCGTTTCAGGAGTACTTC | CASSSGPAFQEYF
TRBJ2-1 | - | few | TRBV7-2 | TGTGCCAGCAGCGCTAGCAGTATCTATGAGCAGTTCTTC | CASSASSIYEQFF
TRBJ1-2 | - | few | TRBV9 | TGTGCCAGCAGCGAGGATACACAGCCCTATGGCTACACCTTC | CASSEDTQPYGYTF
TRBJ1-2 | - | - | TRBV20-1 | TGCAGTGCTAGAGATAAGAGGGGGGGTGGCTACACCTTC | CSARDKRGGGYTF
TRBJ1-4 | - | - | TRBV6-1 | TGTGCCGGCACTCAAGAAAGGGTCGGCGTCGGGGCCCGTTATGAAAAACTGTTTTTT | CAGTQERVGVGARYEKLFF
TRBJ2-1 | - | - | TRBV10-3 | TGTGCCATCAGTGAGCCCTCCACCTGGGTTCAGTTCTTC | CAISEPSTWVQFF
TRBJ1-6 | - | - | TRBV9 | TGTGCCAGCAGCGCTTCGTGTTGCTCCTATAATTCACTCCTCCACTTT | CASSASCCSYNSLLHF
TRBJ1-4 | - | - | TRBV7-9 | TGTGCCAGCAGCAGGTCCGGGGGCGATGAAAAACTGTTTTTT | CASSRSGGDEKLFF
TRBJ1-4 | - | - | TRBV18 | TGTGCCAGCTCACCACCGAGGGCAGCGGATGAAAAACTGTTTTTT | CASSPPRAADEKLFF
TRBJ1-2 | TRBD1 | many | TRBV29-1 | TGCAGCGTTGATAACCCTAACAGGGGAGGGGTTGATGGCTACACCTTC | CSVDNPNRGGVDGYTF
TRBJ1-5 | TRBD1 | few | TRBV20-1 | TGCAGTGCTAGAGACTCCGGGACAGGGCGTCAGCCCCAGCATTTT | CSARDSGTGRQPQHF
TRBJ2-5 | TRBD2 | - | TRBV12-3/TRBV12-4 | TGTGCCAGCAGTTTGGGTAGCGGGGGGGCCTTAAGAGAGACCCAGTACTTC | CASSLGSGGALRETQYF
TRBJ1-2 | - | - | TRBV5-1 | TGCGCCAGCAGTCTCTCCGTGGTAGTCAGTGGAGATGGCTACACCTTC | CASSLSVVVSGDGYTF
TRBJ1-5 | TRBD1 | - | TRBV6-2/TRBV6-3 | TGTGCCAGCACAGGACCGACAGGGCAATCACGGCCCCAGCATTTT | CASTGPTGQSRPQHF
TRBJ1-1 | TRBD1 | few | TRBV20-1 | TGCAGTGCTCGTCGGACAGGGAGGGGGGGAGACACTGAAGCTTTCTTT | CSARRTGRGGDTEAFF
TRBJ1-1 | - | - | TRBV4-1 | TGCGCCAGCAGCCAAGTGGGGTGGGGGAGACCTGAAGCTTTCTTT | CASSQVGWGRPEAFF
TRBJ1-2 | - | - | TRBV27 | TGTGCCAGCAGGCCGGGCTTGGGCTATGGCTACACCTTC | CASRPGLGYGYTF
TRBJ2-2 | - | - | TRBV9 | TGTGCCAGCAACGAAGACCACAACACCGGGGAGCTGTTTTTT | CASNEDHNTGELFF